The 16 T cell receptor beta chains below come from one sample, sequenced in a study of a mutant IDH1 vaccine in newly diagnosed glioma. Time point meaning: week 23, last vaccination. Doses consisted of 300 ug of mutant IDH1 20-mer peptide each, paired with topical imiquimod. Some clones are missing from TCRdb's copy, which holds only in-frame ones; the method was immunoSEQ multiplex PCR. This sample has around 26,000 clones; roughly four fifths occur once, and the top ten carry roughly 15%. For these TCRs, the target antigens are not known. Sequenced here: PBMCs, sampled from a glioma patient whose treatment included an IDH1 peptide vaccine. The receptors were sampled from a woman aged 25 to 45 with glioma.

The chain uses TRBV10-1 and TRBJ1-5; D uncertain. The V gene's germline CDR1 is WNHNN and CDR2 SYGVQD (reference sequence). Between the trimmed V and J ends, which lost 6 bases and 0 bases, there was a span of 3 bases. The CDR3 totals 12 residues. CDR3 region: CASSDSNQPQHF. CDR3 in DNA: TGCGCCAGCAGCGATAGCAATCAGCCCCAGCATTTT.

The genes are TRBV7-8 and TRBJ1-1, with D possibly matching TRBD1 (6 bases). CDR3 length: 13 residues. Trimming cost V 4 bases and J 5 bases, with 11 bases left between them. CDR1 SGHVS and CDR2 FQNEAQ come from the germline V gene. CDR3 loop: CASSSRGRTEAFF. CDR3 nucleotide sequence: TGTGCCAGCAGCTCCAGGGGAAGGACTGAAGCTTTCTTT.

The rearrangement joins TRBV5-1 to TRBJ1-2; no clear D gene. The CDR3 length is 14 residues. CDR1 and CDR2 from the germline V gene are SGHRS and YFSETQ. The V gene lost 6 bases and the J gene lost 0 bases, with 12 bases spanning the gap. CDR3 sequence reads: CASTISPANYGYTF. CDR3 DNA: TGCGCCAGCACAATAAGCCCCGCTAACTATGGCTACACCTTC.

This clone has more than one count but fewer than ten. This chain uses TRBV7-8 with TRBJ1-4; D remains ambiguous. The V end lost 4 bases, the J end lost 0 bases, and 15 bases lay between the germline ends. Per germline, CDR1 SGHVS and CDR2 FQNEAQ. There are 17 residues in the CDR3. The CDR3 DNA reads TGTGCCAGCAGCTCACAACAGAAGTTCGCAACTAATGAAAAACTGTTTTTT. It yields the protein CASSSQQKFATNEKLFF.

The chain combines TRBV5-1 with TRBJ1-1, with 7 bases identical to TRBD1. Germline V gene lookup returns CDR1 SGHRS and CDR2 YFSETQ. This CDR3 contains 18 residues. The V and J ends lost 5 bases and 0 bases, in that order; junction bases with no gene match: 16. DNA of the CDR3: TGCGCCAGCAGTGAGCCAAGACAGGGCGCAGCGATGAACACTGAAGCTTTCTTT. It codes for CASSEPRQGAAMNTEAFF.

The rearrangement links TRBV1 to TRBJ1-1. TRBV1 represents a pseudogene. CDR3 size: 14 residues. The CDR3 reads CTSSQVGTKGEAFF. In nucleotides, the CDR3 is TGCACCAGCAGCCAAGTCGGTACCAAGGGTGAAGCTTTCTTT.

The chain combines TRBV6-5 with TRBJ2-3; D could derive from TRBD1 or TRBD2 (5 bases each). V lost 6 bases and J 3 bases, leaving 16 bases between the germline ends. The germline CDR1 and CDR2 sequences are MNHEY and SVGAGI. This CDR3 is built from 15 residues. The CDR3 bases are TGTGCCAGCAGCCCGTCTTTTGGGGGAACAGATACGCAGTATTTT. This translates into CASSPSFGGTDTQYF.

V usage is TRBV7-2 and J usage is TRBJ2-7, with D perhaps TRBD1 (5 bases). The CDR3 is 16 residues long. Between the trimmed V and J ends, which lost 5 bases and 2 bases, there was a span of 19 bases. The germline CDR1 and CDR2 sequences are SGHTA and FQGNSA. The CDR3 bases are TGTGCCAGCAGCCGCCCGAGAGACAGAACCGCCTACGAGCAGTACTTC. Amino acid sequence: CASSRPRDRTAYEQYF. Full variable domain (outside the CDR3, taken from reference TRBV7-2 and TRBJ2-7): GAGVSQSPSNKVTEKGKDVELRCDPISGHTALYWYRQSLGQGLEFLIYFQGNSAPDKSGLPSDRFSAERTGGSVSTLTIQRTQQEDSAVYLCASSRPRDRTAYEQYFGPGTRLTVT.

The chain recombines TRBV18 with TRBJ2-7; no clear D gene. This CDR3 spans 13 amino acids. CDR1 KGHSH and CDR2 LQKENI come from the germline V gene. Trimming took off 3 bases at V and 3 bases at J, with 9 bases between the two ends. The CDR3 nucleotides read TGTGCCAGCTCACCTGCCTCAAACTACGAGCAGTACTTC. This gives the protein CASSPASNYEQYF.

V gene TRBV2 combines with J gene TRBJ2-1; 9 positions agree with TRBD1. Per germline, CDR1 SNHLY and CDR2 FYNNEI. The CDR3 loop spans 13 amino acids. Germline trimming cut 7 bases from V and 12 bases from J; bases unmatched to any gene: 10. The DNA for the CDR3 is TGTGCCAGCACGGGGGGACAGGGTCTGTGGCAGTTCTTC. Translation gives CASTGGQGLWQFF.

The CDR3 nucleotides read TGTGCCAGCAGTGGAGTTAGACAAAGCCAGCCCCAGCATTTT. Translated, it gives CASSGVRQSQPQHF. The genes are TRBV6-1 and TRBJ1-5; D is undetermined. The germline V and J ends were trimmed by 4 bases and 7 bases, with 14 bases remaining between them. The CDR3 is 14 amino acids. Germline V lookup: CDR1 MNHNS, CDR2 SASEGT.

V and J are TRBV4-1 and TRBJ2-1; 9 bases line up with TRBD2. Germline loops: CDR1 MGHRA, CDR2 YSYEKL. This CDR3 has 17 amino acids. V shed 4 bases, J shed 5 bases, and the junction held 12 bases outside the gene matches. The CDR3 here is CASSPSLLAGGNNEQFF. CDR3 in DNA: TGCGCCAGCAGCCCGTCTCTACTGGCGGGGGGGAACAATGAGCAGTTCTTC.

The chain recombines TRBV5-1 with TRBJ1-2, with D unclear. The CDR3 is 13 residues long. Germline V lookup: CDR1 SGHRS, CDR2 YFSETQ. With 0 bases removed from V and 6 bases from J, the gap between germline ends came to 9 bases. Here the CDR3 reads CASSLGRNNGYTF. In DNA form, the CDR3 reads TGCGCCAGCAGCTTGGGACGGAATAATGGCTACACCTTC.

The chain is built from TRBV4-1 and TRBJ1-1; D gene uncertain. The CDR3 loop spans 11 amino acids. Trimming cost V 1 base and J 6 bases, with 3 bases left between them. In germline, CDR1 is MGHRA, CDR2 YSYEKL. DNA of the CDR3: TGCGCCAGCAGCCAAGTCTCTGAAGCTTTCTTT. This gives the protein CASSQVSEAFF.

Of note for this clone: This specimen includes other DNA sequences encoding the same CDR3. This rearrangement joins TRBV9 to TRBJ2-1, with D unclear. Trimming took off 0 bases at V and 6 bases at J, with 7 bases between the two ends. CDR1 is SGDLS, CDR2 YYNGEE, per germline. This CDR3 comprises 13 residues. CDR3: CASSVATSNEQFF. The CDR3, as DNA: TGTGCCAGCAGCGTAGCTACCTCCAATGAGCAGTTCTTC.

This clone was seen only once. This chain links TRBV5-4 with TRBJ1-1; D call uncertain. Germline loops: CDR1 SGHNT, CDR2 YYREEE (reference sequence). The CDR3 is made up of 12 amino acids. With 0 bases removed from V and 5 bases from J, the gap between germline ends came to 5 bases. CDR3 DNA sequence: TGTGCCAGCAGCTTGGATGAGACTGAAGCTTTCTTT. It yields the protein CASSLDETEAFF. Full variable domain (rest looked up from reference TRBV5-4 and TRBJ1-1): ETGVTQSPTHLIKTRGQQVTLRCSSQSGHNTVSWYQQALGQGPQFIFQYYREEENGRGNFPPRFSGLQFPNYSSELNVNALELDDSALYLCASSLDETEAFFGQGTRLTVV.